The 13 T cell receptor beta chains listed next were all sequenced from one sample in a study of cytomegalovirus exposure and HLA in healthy donors. PCR involved 60 Vbeta and 13 Jbeta primers. Generated by immunoSEQ multiplex PCR, the TCRdb table keeps only in-frame clones and is missing some. Of some 170,000 clones detected, about 82% appear once; the ten largest clones hold about 7.7%. Sequenced sample: PBMCs. The receptors stem from a woman under 40 in good health and CMV-seropositive.

The chain recombines TRBV7-2 with TRBJ1-6; a weak D match, TRBD1 (5 bases). This CDR3 is 15 amino acids long. V lost 1 base and J lost 10, with 14 bases in between. CDR1 is SGHTA, CDR2 FQGNSA, per germline. The CDR3 sequence: CASSLGEGLGSPLHF. The DNA of the CDR3 is TGTGCCAGCAGCTTAGGGGAGGGGCTCGGGTCACCCCTCCACTTT.

The gene calls are TRBV19 and TRBJ1-2, with 7 bases fitting TRBD1. CDR3 length: 15 amino acids. Germline-derived CDR1 and CDR2 are LNHDA and SQIVND (reference sequence). V shed 3 bases, J shed 4 bases, and the junction held 8 bases outside the gene matches. This chain's CDR3 is CASSIWRQGLYGYTF. DNA for the CDR3: TGTGCCAGTAGTATCTGGAGACAGGGCCTCTATGGCTACACCTTC.

This clone was detected a few times. The V gene is TRBV19, the J gene TRBJ2-3; D gene unclear. The germline gives CDR1 LNHDA, CDR2 SQIVND (reference sequence). The CDR3 has 13 amino acids. The V end lost 5 bases, the J end lost 1 base, and 7 bases lay between the germline ends. The CDR3 DNA is TGTGCCAGTAGTTGGCAGGGCACAGATACGCAGTATTTT. Its protein is CASSWQGTDTQYF.

The chain uses TRBV7-2 and TRBJ2-1; 9 nucleotides align to TRBD1. Germline CDR1 reads SGHTA; CDR2 reads FQGNSA. J lost 2 bases, V lost 5 bases, and 4 bases had no gene match. The CDR3 totals 15 residues. In nucleotides, the CDR3 is TGTGCCAGCAGCCGGCGGGACAGGGCCTACAATGAGCAGTTCTTC. Translated, it gives CASSRRDRAYNEQFF.

The genes are TRBV12-5 and TRBJ2-3, with 8 bases fitting TRBD1. The germline V gene encodes CDR1 LGHNT and CDR2 FRNRAP. The CDR3 consists of 13 residues. V trimming: 6 bases; J trimming: 4 bases; junction bases outside the gene matches: 3. In nucleotides, the CDR3 is TGTGCTAGTGGCCTGACAGGGGCAGATACGCAGTATTTT. Protein: CASGLTGADTQYF.

The chain employs TRBV19 and TRBJ2-6; D gene unclear. The CDR3 consists of 15 residues. Germline CDR1 LNHDA, CDR2 SQIVND (reference sequence). Trimming left V 7 bases short and J 0 bases short, with 10 bases between. CDR3 in amino acids: CASTPNYSGANVLTF. The DNA for the CDR3 is TGTGCCAGTACCCCCAACTACTCTGGGGCCAACGTCCTGACTTTC.

The genes are TRBV10-3 and TRBJ1-4; D possibly corresponds to TRBD1 (6 bases). The germline V gene encodes CDR1 ENHRY and CDR2 SYGVKD. The CDR3 has 13 residues. V lost 8 bases and J 6 bases, leaving 13 bases between the germline ends. The CDR3 DNA reads TGTGCCATCGGGGGGGGCGCGGATGAAAAACTGTTTTTT. Translating gives CAIGGGADEKLFF.

The rearrangement joins TRBV29-1 to TRBJ2-5; 9 bases are shared with TRBD1. Germline CDR1 and CDR2: SQVTM and ANQGSEA. The length of the CDR3 is 13 residues. V was clipped by 6 bases and J by 5 bases; unmatched bases: 7. CDR3 nucleotides: TGCAGCGTGGAACAGGGGGCGGGGGAGACCCAGTACTTC. This codes for CSVEQGAGETQYF.

V and J are TRBV9 and TRBJ2-7; 10 bases match TRBD1. This CDR3 has 16 amino acids. CDR1 and CDR2 from the germline V gene are SGDLS and YYNGEE. The junction had 10 bases not matched to a gene; V was cut back by 3 bases and J by 4 bases. CDR3 sequence (DNA): TGTGCCAGCAGCGCCTTACCGGGACAGGGGCCATACGAGCAGTACTTC. Translating gives CASSALPGQGPYEQYF.

The chain employs TRBV7-2 and TRBJ1-2; TRBD1 might be the D (6 bases). This CDR3 has 14 amino acids. V was trimmed by 5 bases and J by 7 bases, leaving 17 bases between them. Germline V gene data show CDR1 as SGHTA and CDR2 as FQGNSA. The CDR3 loop reads CASSPTGRVGGYTF. CDR3 DNA: TGTGCCAGCAGCCCTACAGGGAGGGTAGGTGGCTACACCTTC.

The rearrangement joins TRBV11-2 to TRBJ2-3; 14 nucleotides line up with TRBD2. J gave up 6 bases and V 5 bases, and 10 bases lay outside the gene matches. Per the germline V gene, CDR1 is SGHAT and CDR2 is FQNNGV. The CDR3 totals 17 residues. CDR3: CASSPPGTSGGGDTQYF. For the CDR3, the DNA is TGTGCCAGCAGCCCACCTGGGACTAGCGGGGGTGGTGATACGCAGTATTTT.

This sequence joins TRBV11-2 and TRBJ2-7; 7 nucleotides line up with TRBD2. J was trimmed by 3 bases and V by 5 bases; bases with no gene match: 7. The germline gives CDR1 SGHAT, CDR2 FQNNGV. The CDR3 is 14 amino acids. The CDR3 protein is CASSPPGGFYEQYF. CDR3 nucleotides: TGTGCCAGCAGCCCCCCGGGGGGTTTCTACGAGCAGTACTTC.

This chain uses TRBV25-1 with TRBJ2-1; D is perhaps TRBD1 (6 bases). In germline, CDR1 is MGHDK, CDR2 SYGVNS. The CDR3 contains 15 residues. Between the trimmed V and J ends, which lost 3 bases and 7 bases, there was a span of 16 bases. CDR3 in DNA: TGTGCCAGCAGTGATTTCAGCACCGGGACAAATGAGCAGTTCTTC. This translates into CASSDFSTGTNEQFF. Variable domain in full (rest from reference TRBV25-1 and TRBJ2-1): EADIYQTPRYLVIGTGKKITLECSQTMGHDKMYWYQQDPGMELHLIHYSYGVNSTEKGDLSSESTVSRIRTEHFPLTLESARPSHTSQYLCASSDFSTGTNEQFFGPGTRLTVL.